The sequence of this T cell receptor (beta chain) was determined in a study of blood T cell repertoires in COVID-19 (dated by TCRdb to the early 2020s). Concerning the study at large: Samples from collaborators originated in the United States, Italy and Spain and spanned both the acute and convalescent phases of COVID-19. The material from the prospective study consisted of cDNA or gDNA derived from T cells, B-cell-depleted T cells, or PBMCs. Deeply sampled blood TCRbeta repertoires from subjects exposed to, actively infected with, or recovered from COVID-19 were included in the dataset. A freely available public database, intended as a resource for researchers studying the immune response to SARS-CoV-2, is where the repertoires were released. The samples were drawn from the first 160 participants of the ongoing ImmuneRACE study and from over 950 subjects provided by 6 global collaborators. A de-identified subject ID, COVID-19 status, age in years and sex were almost always included in the sample metadata. Where available, HLA class I and class II types were taken from metadata supplied by the sample provider and were not determined by assay-based typing.

The immunoSEQ Assay, a bias-controlled multiplex PCR, was used to amplify TCRbeta CDR3 regions from genomic DNA. Regarding the original processing steps: The number of nucleated cells in each sample was estimated from the amplification of reference gene primers within the assay. To quantify the absolute abundance of each unique TCRbeta CDR3 rearrangement, sequence reads were collapsed and filtered. For each sample, productive Simpson clonality was calculated by taking the square root of Simpson's diversity index across productive rearrangements. TCRdb provides this immuneACCESS table in a form limited to in-frame rearrangements. Some clones are lacking; in checked studies, under half of them reflect an unresolved V gene, and why the rest are absent is not known. The V and J calls and clone size are taken from that table; D and trimming were inferred from the DNA. This sample has about 300,000 clones in its table, and 70% to 85% of those were observed once. The top ten hold roughly 1.5% of the sample.

On this clone itself: This clone's antigen is unknown. No base quality values were provided; no much bigger clone lies one nucleotide off.

One collaborating source in Seattle enrolled patients during active infection and followed them longitudinally through the course of disease. Whole blood was collected in K2EDTA tubes by collaborating institutions according to the institutions' own protocols. For TCRbeta analysis, collaborators shipped samples as frozen whole blood, isolated PBMCs, or DNA extracted from either of those sample types. What the research found in general, with its limitations: How much clinical and demographic metadata was included differed by source and by participant, and the metadata was provided uncurated.

The sequenced sample consisted of peripheral blood. This receptor was taken from a human donor with COVID-19, enrolled during active disease. The donor label of this sample is uncertain.

The CDR3 region reads CAWTHRGTEAFF. The DNA sequence is TGTGCCTGGACCCACAGGGGCACTGAAGCTTTCTTT. The chain couples TRBV30 to TRBJ1-1; TRBD1 aligns with 7 central bases. For this chain, trimming is 4 bases at the V end and 4 bases at the J end, and the number of junction bases without a gene match is 3. There are 12 amino acids in the CDR3, from cysteine to phenylalanine inclusive. Of all the DNA, just the CDR3 is kept, 36 bases in frame from base 1. CDR1 GTSNPN and CDR2 SVGIG are derived from the germline V gene (reference sequence).